This T cell receptor (beta chain) was identified during a study of CD8 T cells in Susac syndrome. The CDR3 covers 14 residues. V was trimmed by 0 bases and J by 7 bases, leaving 13 bases between them. Germline values: CDR1 LGHNA, CDR2 YNFKEQ. An input of roughly 0.5 to 1 ug of RNA was subjected to reverse transcription using random hexamers. Using its own MiXCR run on the immunoSEQ multiplex PCR reads, TCRdb lists one record per CDR3 protein. Of under 200,000 distinct CDR3 sequences in the sample, around nine tenths were seen once. This receptor was identified in a human donor with Susac syndrome. The sample taken for sequencing was CD4+ T cells from PBMCs. This sequence joins TRBV4-2 and TRBJ2-7, with D possibly TRBD2 on 7 matching bases. The CDR3, as DNA: TGTGCCAGCAGCCAAGATCGGACTAGGGGGGAGCAGTACTTC. Its protein product is CASSQDRTRGEQYF.